These 18 T cell receptor beta chains were sequenced from one sample in a study of blood T cell repertoires in COVID-19. TCRdb keeps only in-frame clones here, not all; method: immunoSEQ multiplex PCR. The repertoire includes approximately 200,000 clones, roughly 77% of them detected once, and 5.5% to 7% sits in the top ten. The sequenced sample consisted of peripheral blood. These receptors were taken from a woman between 40 and 50 years old with COVID-19, enrolled during active disease.

A note on this clone: One end of the junction fails to match germline, which may point to a read error. The chain is built from TRBV11-2 and TRBJ2-1; 9 positions agree with TRBD1. The germline gives CDR1 SGHAT, CDR2 FQNNGV. The CDR3 is 12 amino acids. The CDR3 protein is CASSPRTGEGIF. CDR3 DNA sequence: TGTGCCAGCAGCCCCCGGACAGGGGAAGGCATCTTC.

V is TRBV2 and J is TRBJ1-6, with TRBD1 matching 9 bases. Germline V gene sequence: CDR1 SNHLY, CDR2 FYNNEI. The CDR3 covers 13 residues. V was pared by 9 bases and J by 7 bases, with 4 bases of the junction left unmatched. The CDR3 nucleotides read TGTGCCAGGACAGGACAGGGGAATTCACCCCTCCACTTT. This encodes CARTGQGNSPLHF.

The rearrangement joins TRBV3-1 (or the pseudogene TRBV3-2) to TRBJ1-5; the D is unclear. The CDR3 runs to 17 residues. V was trimmed by 5 bases and J by 5 bases, leaving 22 bases between them. From germline, CDR1 is LGHDT and CDR2 YNNKEL (reference sequence). Here the CDR3 reads CASSSGAPIWHHQPQHF. CDR3 nucleotide sequence: TGTGCCAGCAGCTCGGGAGCTCCCATTTGGCATCATCAGCCCCAGCATTTT.

This clone appeared a few times. V gene TRBV19 combines with J gene TRBJ2-6, with a possible D match to TRBD1 (6 bases). Germline V gene lookup returns CDR1 LNHDA and CDR2 SQIVND (reference sequence). The CDR3 runs 16 residues. Trimming pared 4 bases from V and 0 bases from J, leaving 10 bases between. The CDR3 nucleotides are TGTGCCAGTAGTACAGGGGCGGGCTCTGGGGCCAACGTCCTGACTTTC. Its translation: CASSTGAGSGANVLTF.

The CDR3 nucleotides read TGTGCCAGCAGCTTATCCGGCAGGGGTTTGTCTGGCTACACCTTC. Residues: CASSLSGRGLSGYTF. V gene TRBV7-9 combines with J gene TRBJ1-2; a possible D gene is TRBD1 (6 bases). CDR1 SEHNR and CDR2 FQNEAQ come from the germline V gene (reference sequence). The CDR3 is 15 amino acids. Trimming shortened V by 2 bases and J by 7 bases, and 17 bases separated the two germline ends.

This chain uses TRBV7-3 with TRBJ2-2; D unclear. This CDR3 spans 12 amino acids. CDR1 and CDR2 from the germline V gene are SGHTA and FQGTGA. Trimming took off 5 bases at V and 5 bases at J, with 6 bases between the two ends. CDR3 in DNA: TGTGCCAGCAGCACCAGGACCGGGGAGCTGTTTTTT. This codes for CASSTRTGELFF.

The chain uses TRBV7-9 and TRBJ2-2; TRBD2 is a possible D gene (6 bases). CDR3 size: 16 residues. Germline V CDR1 and CDR2: SEHNR, FQNEAQ (reference sequence). Trimming removed 1 base at V and 2 bases at J, with 11 bases between. The CDR3 DNA is TGTGCCAGCAGCTTAGAAGGGACTTTTAACACCGGGGAGCTGTTTTTT. Protein product: CASSLEGTFNTGELFF.

This clone showed up just once. The chain carries TRBV10-3 and TRBJ1-5; a possible D gene is TRBD1 (5 bases). The CDR3 contains 14 residues. Germline CDR1 and CDR2: ENHRY and SYGVKD. V was shortened by 3 bases and J by 7 bases, with 13 bases between the two germline ends. The CDR3 nucleotides are TGTGCCATCAGTGATAGGGGCCAAGGGCAGCCCCAGCATTTT. Translating gives CAISDRGQGQPQHF.

The chain joins TRBV7-9 to TRBJ1-1; a possible D gene is TRBD1 (6 bases). Trimming left V 2 bases short and J 6 bases short, with 16 bases between. Germline V gene lookup returns CDR1 SEHNR and CDR2 FQNEAQ (reference sequence). The CDR3 is 15 amino acids. The CDR3 protein is CASSLSGRGRAEAFF. CDR3 sequence (DNA): TGTGCCAGCAGCTTAAGTGGCAGGGGAAGGGCTGAAGCTTTCTTT.

The chain joins TRBV12-3 or TRBV12-4 to TRBJ1-6, with D unclear. Trimming pared 3 bases from V and 10 bases from J, leaving 10 bases between. The CDR3 has 13 amino acids. The CDR3 is CASSFNSGSPLHF. In DNA, the CDR3 is TGTGCCAGCAGTTTTAATTCCGGGTCACCCCTCCACTTT.

CDR3 DNA sequence: TGCAGCGTTGGGTCGGACAGTAACTACTACGAGCAGTACTTC. It yields the protein CSVGSDSNYYEQYF. The rearrangement links TRBV29-1 to TRBJ2-7; D might be TRBD1 (6 bases). CDR1 SQVTM and CDR2 ANQGSEA come from the germline V gene. V lost 4 bases and J 3 bases, leaving 16 bases between the germline ends. The CDR3 totals 14 residues.

This clone was recorded many times. The chain couples TRBV12-3 or TRBV12-4 to TRBJ2-5; TRBD2 might be the D (5 bases). The CDR3 is made up of 13 amino acids. V shed 6 bases and J shed 5 bases, with 13 bases lying between them. The CDR3 DNA reads as TGTGCCAGCAGCCCCCCGGGGATGGAGACCCAGTACTTC. Its protein product is CASSPPGMETQYF.

The CDR3 DNA reads as TGTGCCAGCAGCCAGACAGGGGGCACCGAAGCTTTCTTT. It translates to CASSQTGGTEAFF. J is TRBJ1-1 and V is TRBV11-2; 10 bases are a match to TRBD1. The CDR3 length is 13 residues. The V and J ends lost 5 bases and 8 bases, in that order; junction bases with no gene match: 5. The V gene's germline CDR1 is SGHAT and CDR2 FQNNGV.

This chain uses TRBV5-5 with TRBJ2-2; D is ambiguous. This CDR3 is built from 14 residues. CDR1 and CDR2 from the germline V gene are SGHKS and YYEKEE (reference sequence). V shed 1 base and J shed 8 bases, with 12 bases lying between them. This chain's CDR3 is CASSLLVASGELFF. CDR3 DNA: TGTGCCAGCAGCTTGTTGGTGGCATCAGGGGAGCTGTTTTTT. Together with reference TRBV5-5 and TRBJ2-2, the CDR3 gives the full variable domain: DAGVTQSPTHLIKTRGQQVTLRCSPISGHKSVSWYQQVLGQGPQFIFQYYEKEERGRGNFPDRFSARQFPNYSSELNVNALLLGDSALYLCASSLLVASGELFFGEGSRLTVL.

This chain links TRBV3-1 (or the pseudogene TRBV3-2) with TRBJ1-6; 7 nucleotides line up with TRBD1. Germline V lookup: CDR1 LGHDT, CDR2 YNNKEL (reference sequence). With 0 bases clipped from V and 9 bases from J, the junction kept 11 bases outside the gene matches. The CDR3 sequence is 17 residues long. CDR3 coding DNA: TGTGCCAGCAGCCAAGAGGGAGTCTGGGCAGGGGGTTCACCCCTCCACTTT. Translating it yields CASSQEGVWAGGSPLHF.

CDR3: CASSIQTGIFTEAFF. The DNA for the CDR3 is TGTGCCAGCAGCATCCAGACAGGGATCTTCACTGAAGCTTTCTTT. The chain uses TRBV9 and TRBJ1-1; 7 positions agree with TRBD1. The CDR3 sequence is 15 residues long. The V gene's germline CDR1 is SGDLS and CDR2 YYNGEE. Trimming removed 4 bases from V and 4 bases from J; junction bases left unmatched: 10.

The V and J genes are TRBV28 and TRBJ2-2, with D possibly being TRBD2 (6 bases). The CDR3 is 15 amino acids. CDR1 and CDR2 from the germline V gene are MDHEN and SYDVKM. V lost 3 bases, J lost 0 bases, and 8 bases lay in between. The CDR3 reads CASSLGGANTGELFF. Written as DNA, the CDR3 is TGTGCCAGCAGTTTGGGAGGCGCGAACACCGGGGAGCTGTTTTTT.

The chain uses TRBV7-2 and TRBJ1-4; tentatively, D is TRBD1 (5 bases). The length of the CDR3 is 13 residues. Trimming stripped 4 bases from V and 5 bases from J, with 8 bases between. Germline V lookup: CDR1 SGHTA, CDR2 FQGNSA. CDR3 nucleotides: TGTGCCAGCAGCTCTCGGACAAATGAAAAACTGTTTTTT. Residues: CASSSRTNEKLFF.